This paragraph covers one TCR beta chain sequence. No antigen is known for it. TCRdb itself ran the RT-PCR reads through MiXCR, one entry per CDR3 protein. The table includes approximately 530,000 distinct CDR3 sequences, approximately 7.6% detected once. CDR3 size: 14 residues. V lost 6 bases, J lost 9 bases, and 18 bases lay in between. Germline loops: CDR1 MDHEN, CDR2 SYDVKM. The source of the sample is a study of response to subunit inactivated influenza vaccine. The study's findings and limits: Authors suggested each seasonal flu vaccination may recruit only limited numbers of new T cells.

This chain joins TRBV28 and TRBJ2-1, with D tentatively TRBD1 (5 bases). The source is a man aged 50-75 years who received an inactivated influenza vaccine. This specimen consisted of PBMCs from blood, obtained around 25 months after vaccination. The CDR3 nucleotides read TGTGCCAGCAGCAACCTAGGACACGATCCTGAGCAGTTCTTC. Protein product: CASSNLGHDPEQFF.